These T cell receptor beta chains were read from a single sample in a study of T cell repertoires in cytomegalovirus infection. What these receptors recognize is not known. One entry per CDR3 protein results from TCRdb running MiXCR on the reads. The data contain around 23,000 distinct CDR3 sequences, 20% to 25% of them seen just once; the ten biggest clones take up around 93%. Here the sequenced sample was CD8+ T cells from cultured PBMCs, taken from culture after CMV antigen stimulation. Source of these receptors: a human donor in good health (CMV status not recorded). Some clones in this sample may be carry-over from other donors' samples. The CDR3 runs from the conserved cysteine through the conserved F or W. Fields, in order: clone size, V gene, J gene, D gene, CDR3 DNA, CDR3 protein. D genes are given only for firm matches. Only some rows state a clone size, as once, few, many or a class for expanded clones.

NA	TRBV5-1	TRBJ2-5	NA	TGCGCCAGCAGTTCGGGACTTCGGCAAGAGACCCAGTACTTC	CASSSGLRQETQYF
NA	TRBV6-2/TRBV6-3	TRBJ2-7	TRBD2	TGTGCCAGCAGTTTTCTAGCGGGGGGACCGACCTACGAGCAGTACTTC	CASSFLAGGPTYEQYF
few	TRBV11-2	TRBJ2-3	TRBD2	TGTGCCAGCAGCTTGGTTCCAGCGGGGGGCTCAGATACGCAGTATTTT	CASSLVPAGGSDTQYF
NA	TRBV2	TRBJ1-6	NA	TGTGCCAGCAGTGAAGCGCCAGGTGACTCCTATAATTCACCCCTCCACTTT	CASSEAPGDSYNSPLHF
few	TRBV6-6	TRBJ1-1	NA	TGTGCCAGCAGTTACACCCCAAACTTGAACACTGAAGCTTTCTTT	CASSYTPNLNTEAFF
few	TRBV7-3	TRBJ2-7	TRBD1	TGTGCCAGCAGCGCTTCCGGGACAGGGGGCTACGAGCAGTACTTC	CASSASGTGGYEQYF
many	TRBV7-2	TRBJ2-1	TRBD2	TGTGCCAGCAGCTCCGAGGCGAATAGCGGGGGATACCGGAGTGAGCAGTTCTTC	CASSSEANSGGYRSEQFF
NA	TRBV4-1	TRBJ1-2	NA	TGCGCCAGCAGCCCGCTTGTCGGGCCGGGGGCTTGGTATGGCTACACCTTC	CASSPLVGPGAWYGYTF
NA	TRBV19	TRBJ1-5	NA	TGTGCCAGTAGTATAGACCCGACAGGCCTCAATCAGCCCCAGCATTTT	CASSIDPTGLNQPQHF
NA	TRBV4-3	TRBJ1-3	NA	TGCGCCAGCAGCCAGTATCTTCGGGGTCGCCACACCTCTGGAAACACCATATATTTT	CASSQYLRGRHTSGNTIYF
many	TRBV6-6	TRBJ2-1	TRBD2	TGTGCCAGCACCTTAGCGGGGGGACTTTACAATGAGCAGTTCTTC	CASTLAGGLYNEQFF